This T cell receptor (beta chain) comes out of a study of blood T cell repertoires in COVID-19. On the study more broadly: T cells, B-cell-depleted T cells, or PBMCs provided the cDNA or gDNA that served as material.

Donors were grouped by their self-reported clinical history. The CDR3 has 14 amino acids. Germline V gene lookup returns CDR1 SGHNT and CDR2 YYREEE (reference sequence). J was trimmed by 4 bases and V by 4 bases; bases with no gene match: 5. Here immunoSEQ multiplex PCR was the method, and the copy in TCRdb shows in-frame clones only, minus some. Among hundreds of thousands of clones listed, over 75% were seen once. The clonotype was recovered from a man younger than 40 with acute COVID-19. This rearrangement joins TRBV5-4 to TRBJ1-2, with 9 positions matching TRBD1. The source material was PBMCs or T cells enriched from blood (not recorded which). This chain's CDR3 is CASSTQQGAYGYTF. Here the CDR3 DNA reads TGTGCCAGCAGCACTCAACAGGGGGCCTATGGCTACACCTTC. Full variable domain (remainder filled in from reference TRBV5-4 and TRBJ1-2): ETGVTQSPTHLIKTRGQQVTLRCSSQSGHNTVSWYQQALGQGPQFIFQYYREEENGRGNFPPRFSGLQFPNYSSELNVNALELDDSALYLCASSTQQGAYGYTFGSGTRLTVV.